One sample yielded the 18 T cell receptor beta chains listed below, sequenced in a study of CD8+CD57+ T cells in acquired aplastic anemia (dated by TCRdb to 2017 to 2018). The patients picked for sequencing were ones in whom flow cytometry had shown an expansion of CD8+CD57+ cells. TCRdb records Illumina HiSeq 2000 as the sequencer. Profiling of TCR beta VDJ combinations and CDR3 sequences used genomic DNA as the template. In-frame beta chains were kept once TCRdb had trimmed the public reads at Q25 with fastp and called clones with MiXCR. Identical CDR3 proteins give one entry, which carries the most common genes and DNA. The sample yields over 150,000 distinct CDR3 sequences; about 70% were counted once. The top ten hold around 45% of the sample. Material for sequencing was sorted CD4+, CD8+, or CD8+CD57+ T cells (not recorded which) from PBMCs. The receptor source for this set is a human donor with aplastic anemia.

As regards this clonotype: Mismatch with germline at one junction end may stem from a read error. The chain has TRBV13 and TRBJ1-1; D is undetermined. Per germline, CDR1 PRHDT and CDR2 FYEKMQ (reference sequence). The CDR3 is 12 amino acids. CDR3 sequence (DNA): TGTGCCAGTTTCAGGAGGAACACTGAGGCTTTCTTT. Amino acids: CASFRRNTEAFF. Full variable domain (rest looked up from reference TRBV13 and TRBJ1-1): AAGVIQSPRHLIKEKRETATLKCYPIPRHDTVYWYQQGPGQDPQFLISFYEKMQSDKGSIPDRFSAQQFSDYHSELNMSSLELGDSALYFCASFRRNTEAFFGQGTRLTVV.

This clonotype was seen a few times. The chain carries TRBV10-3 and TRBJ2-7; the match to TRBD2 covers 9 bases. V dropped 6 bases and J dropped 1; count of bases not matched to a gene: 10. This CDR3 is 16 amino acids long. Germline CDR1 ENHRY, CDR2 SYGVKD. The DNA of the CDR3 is TGTGCCATCAGATCGCGGGAGGGCGAAGGGTCCTACGAGCAGTACTTC. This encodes CAIRSREGEGSYEQYF.

CDR3 residues: CASSFTGAAREQYF. For the CDR3, the DNA is TGTGCCAGCAGTTTCACGGGGGCTGCCCGCGAGCAGTACTTC. The chain combines TRBV25-1 with TRBJ2-7; either TRBD1 or TRBD2 may supply D (6 bases each). CDR1 is MGHDK and CDR2 is SYGVNS in the germline V gene. The V end was cut by 5 bases, the J end by 6 bases, with 17 bases between. This CDR3 comprises 14 residues.

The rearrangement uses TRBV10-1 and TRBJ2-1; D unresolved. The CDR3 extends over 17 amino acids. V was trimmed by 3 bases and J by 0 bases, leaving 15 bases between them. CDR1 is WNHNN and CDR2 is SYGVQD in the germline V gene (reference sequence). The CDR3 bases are TGCGCCAGCAGTGATTCAGGTCGGGCTGGCTCCTACAATGAGCAGTTCTTC. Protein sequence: CASSDSGRAGSYNEQFF.

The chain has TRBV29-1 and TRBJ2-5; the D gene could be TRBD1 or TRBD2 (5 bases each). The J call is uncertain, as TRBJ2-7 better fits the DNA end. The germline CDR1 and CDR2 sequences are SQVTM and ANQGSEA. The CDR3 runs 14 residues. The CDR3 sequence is CSVEVRGSSYEQYF. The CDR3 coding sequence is TGCAGCGTTGAAGTGAGGGGCAGTTCCTACGAGCAGTACTTC.

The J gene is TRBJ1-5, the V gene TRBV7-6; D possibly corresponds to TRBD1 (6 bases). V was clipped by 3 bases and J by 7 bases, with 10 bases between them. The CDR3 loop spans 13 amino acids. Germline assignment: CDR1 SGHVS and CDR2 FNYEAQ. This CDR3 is CASSLGAEQPQHF. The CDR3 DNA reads TGTGCCAGCAGCTTGGGGGCTGAGCAGCCCCAGCATTTT.

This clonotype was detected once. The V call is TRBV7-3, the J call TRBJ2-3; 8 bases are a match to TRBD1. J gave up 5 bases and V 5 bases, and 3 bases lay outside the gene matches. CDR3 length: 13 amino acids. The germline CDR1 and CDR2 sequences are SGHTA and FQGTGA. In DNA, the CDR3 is TGTGCCAGCAGCCCGGGGACAGGAGATACGCAGTATTTT. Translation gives CASSPGTGDTQYF.

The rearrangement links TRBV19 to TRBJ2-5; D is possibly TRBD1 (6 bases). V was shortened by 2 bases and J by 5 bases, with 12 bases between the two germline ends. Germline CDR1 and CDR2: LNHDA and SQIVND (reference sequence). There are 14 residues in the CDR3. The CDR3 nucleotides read TGTGCCAGTAGTATAATCGTGGGGGCCGAGACCCAGTACTTC. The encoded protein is CASSIIVGAETQYF.

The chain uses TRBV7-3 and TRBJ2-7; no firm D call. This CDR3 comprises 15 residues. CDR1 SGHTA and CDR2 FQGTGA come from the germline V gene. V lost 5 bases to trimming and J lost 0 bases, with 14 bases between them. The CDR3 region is CASSHETHFSYEQYF. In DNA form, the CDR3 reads TGTGCCAGCAGCCACGAGACACACTTCTCCTACGAGCAGTACTTC.

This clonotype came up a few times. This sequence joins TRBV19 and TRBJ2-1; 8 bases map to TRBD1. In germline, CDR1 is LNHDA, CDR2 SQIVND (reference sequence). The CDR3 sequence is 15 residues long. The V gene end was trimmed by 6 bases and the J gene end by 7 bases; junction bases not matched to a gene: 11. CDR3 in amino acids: CASSTLGQGGNEQFF. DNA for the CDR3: TGTGCCAGTAGCACACTTGGACAGGGCGGGAATGAGCAGTTCTTC.

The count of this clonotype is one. The DNA for the CDR3 is TGCAGCATCGAAGACAGGGGCCAACAAGAGACCCAGTACTTC. Its translation: CSIEDRGQQETQYF. The chain employs TRBV29-1 and TRBJ2-5, with TRBD1 matching 8 bases. The CDR3 sequence is 14 residues long. J lost 2 bases, V lost 8 bases, and 10 bases had no gene match. The V gene's germline CDR1 is SQVTM and CDR2 ANQGSEA.

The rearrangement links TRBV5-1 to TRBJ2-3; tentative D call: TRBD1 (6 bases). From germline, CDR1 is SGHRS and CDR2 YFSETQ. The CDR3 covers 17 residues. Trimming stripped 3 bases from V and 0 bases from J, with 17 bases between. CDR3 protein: CASSSPRVGASTDTQYF. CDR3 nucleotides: TGCGCCAGCAGCTCCCCCCGTGTGGGGGCTAGCACAGATACGCAGTATTTT.

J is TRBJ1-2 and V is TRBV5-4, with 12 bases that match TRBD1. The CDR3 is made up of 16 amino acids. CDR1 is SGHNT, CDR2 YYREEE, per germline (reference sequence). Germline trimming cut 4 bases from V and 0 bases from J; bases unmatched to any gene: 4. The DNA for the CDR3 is TGTGCCAGCAGCCCGGGACAGGGGGCGACTAACTATGGCTACACCTTC. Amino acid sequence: CASSPGQGATNYGYTF.

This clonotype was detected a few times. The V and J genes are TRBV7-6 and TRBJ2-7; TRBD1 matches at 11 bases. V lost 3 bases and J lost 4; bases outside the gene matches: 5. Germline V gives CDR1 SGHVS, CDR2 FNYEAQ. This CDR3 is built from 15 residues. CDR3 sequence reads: CASSFGTGGMYEQYF. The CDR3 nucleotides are TGTGCCAGCAGCTTCGGGACAGGGGGAATGTACGAGCAGTACTTC. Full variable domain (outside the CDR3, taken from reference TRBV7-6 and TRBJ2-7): GAGVSQSPRYKVTKRGQDVALRCDPISGHVSLYWYRQALGQGPEFLTYFNYEAQQDKSGLPNDRFSAERPEGSISTLTIQRTEQRDSAMYRCASSFGTGGMYEQYFGPGTRLTVT.

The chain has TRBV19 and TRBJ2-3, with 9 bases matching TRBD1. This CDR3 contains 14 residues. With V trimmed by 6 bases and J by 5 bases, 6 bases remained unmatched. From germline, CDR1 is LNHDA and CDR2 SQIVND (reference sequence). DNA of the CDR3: TGTGCCAGTAGGGTGACAGGGGGTCGAGATACGCAGTATTTT. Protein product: CASRVTGGRDTQYF.

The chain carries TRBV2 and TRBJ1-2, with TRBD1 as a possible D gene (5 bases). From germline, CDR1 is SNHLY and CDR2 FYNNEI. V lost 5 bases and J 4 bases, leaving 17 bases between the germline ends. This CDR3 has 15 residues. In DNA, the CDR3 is TGTGCCAGCAGTCGAGACAGCTTCCCCCGCTATGGCTACACCTTC. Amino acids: CASSRDSFPRYGYTF.

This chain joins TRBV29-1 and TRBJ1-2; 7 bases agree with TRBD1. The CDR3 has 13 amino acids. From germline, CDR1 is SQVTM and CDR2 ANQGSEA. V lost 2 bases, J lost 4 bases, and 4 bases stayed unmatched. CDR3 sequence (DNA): TGCAGCGTTGAAAGAAGGGGGCCCTATGGCTACACCTTC. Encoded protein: CSVERRGPYGYTF.

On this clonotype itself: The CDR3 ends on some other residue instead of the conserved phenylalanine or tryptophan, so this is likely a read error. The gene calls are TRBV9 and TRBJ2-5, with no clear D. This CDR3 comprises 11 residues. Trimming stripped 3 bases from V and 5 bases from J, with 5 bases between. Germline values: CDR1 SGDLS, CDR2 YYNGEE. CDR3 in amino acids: CASSASETQYL. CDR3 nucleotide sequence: TGTGCCAGCAGCGCGTCGGAGACCCAGTACCTC.